The present T cell receptor beta chain was sequenced within a study of shared clonotypes between healthy human individuals. Per the authors' pipeline: ImmunoSEQ yielded junction-only sequences lacking quality scores, so filtering differed. This table comes from immunoSEQ multiplex PCR, and its TCRdb copy is limited to in-frame clones, with some not included. D and trimming come from the DNA, and the V and J calls and clone size come from that table. Here the sample spans fewer than 650,000 clones, roughly 72% being singletons. The junction had 13 bases not matched to a gene; V was cut back by 7 bases and J by 4 bases. Germline CDR1 reads MDHEN; CDR2 reads SYDVKM. The CDR3 sequence is 15 residues long.

This rearrangement joins TRBV28 to TRBJ2-7; TRBD2 aligns across 7 bases. This clonotype was sampled from a woman aged 40-49 years in good health. Some clones in this sample may be carry-over from other donors' samples. Source material: PBMCs. The CDR3 sequence is CASIAAGTTRYEQYF. In DNA form, the CDR3 reads TGTGCCAGCATTGCCGCCGGGACTACTCGTTACGAGCAGTACTTC.